The sequence of this TCR beta chain was determined in a study of cytomegalovirus exposure and HLA in healthy donors (dated by TCRdb to the late 2010s). Regarding the research as a whole: According to an earlier analysis of around 600 of the donors, about 179 million T cells yielded some 120 million unique TCR beta sequences and roughly 280 Gb of sequence data. Approximately 300 gigabases of sequencing data and approximately 91 million unique TCR sequences made up an early release that covered over 550 HLA-typed donors. Of the 300 to 500 genotyped donors, 80% to 90% were placed in the genetic ancestry cluster associated with self-reported Caucasian donors. The study aimed to test whether signatures of past pathogen exposure could be identified by cataloging public T cell receptors. Using immunosequencing, the study profiled T cell repertoires from fewer than 700 subjects and related those repertoires to cytomegalovirus serostatus. Along with the roughly 610-subject first cohort, a separate validation cohort of about 110 different subjects was used. High-throughput TCR immunosequencing, statistical association of individual TCRs with disease status, and machine learning were combined to predict cytomegalovirus infection status. A later analysis re-analyzed previously published TCR beta repertoires from approximately 670 donors and added high-resolution HLA genotyping to study TCR occurrence patterns. Rather than using new phenotypic data, the later analysis identified candidate immune exposures from TCR beta sequences and from how often those sequences occurred across donors. An earlier analysis of approximately 580 of the donors used high-throughput TCR beta sequencing to judge whether each TCR beta V gene segment behaved as functional or pseudogenic. Donor age, sex, ethnicity and CMV serostatus were collected together with the repertoire data. A later genetic analysis took genome-wide SNP genotypes for about three fifths of the 666 donors and used that subset as a discovery cohort. All discovery cohort repertoires had been generated using a single sequencing platform. Class I and class II HLA loci were covered by the typing at four-digit resolution. Typing coverage varied by locus: about 620-630 donors for A, B, C, DRB1 and DQB1; around 560 for DQA1; more than 600 for DPA1; around 450 for DPB1. Roughly five DR-DQ haplotypes were treated as single units for association and clustering because of strong linkage in the cohort. On average, 235,054 unique TCR beta nucleotide sequences were sequenced per donor among a few hundred genotyped donors of the cohort, with 15% to 20% of those sequences being non-productive. Points the paper makes about the study in general: Because counts were too low, approximately 15 rarely observed V segments, including chromosome 9 orphons, were excluded from the earlier analysis of 587 of the donors. In an earlier analysis of fewer than 750 of the donors, most TCR beta V segments were observed in productive rearrangements about 90% or about 30% of the time, broadly matching IMGT annotations. A later genetic analysis associated a missense DCLRE1C variant with V-gene and J-gene trimming of TCR beta chains, and an independent cohort replicated the association. The classifier was reported to diagnose cytomegalovirus status with high specificity and sensitivity in both the original and validation cohorts. This cohort had only TCR beta chains sequenced, and the lack of alpha or paired-chain data limited which features could be detected. Presence/absence analyses assumed roughly uniform sequencing depth across donors, an assumption that may not hold. According to the authors, the approach could potentially be generalized to other disease states and immunological phenotypes. Several of the top co-occurrence clusters appeared to be linked to parvovirus B19, influenza, CMV and Epstein-Barr virus, according to a later analysis. Because HLA typing was unavailable for some donors at each locus, only the typed subset was used in association tests. Compared with equally common non-associated chains, HLA-associated TCR beta chains in a later analysis were more clonally expanded and had lower generation probabilities. A cluster of highly shared sequence variants was judged likely to represent a technical artifact of the sequencing pipeline. Correlated functional status among segregating V segments might reflect linkage disequilibrium, but an unknown experimental factor could not be ruled out. Some IMGT-functional V segments, including TRBV6-2 and TRBV6-3, could not be told apart with the 87-base-pair reads, so those segments were excluded. When HLA alleles, especially DR and DQ, strongly co-occurred, TCR associations were difficult to assign to individual alleles. Across donors, most TCR sequences were observed very rarely, whereas some public TCRs were present in many individuals. Compared with the 666-donor mean, donors in an Asian-associated ancestry cluster had fewer N-insertions in productive TCRs, according to a later genetic analysis. A further reported finding was that TCR beta sequences accurately predicted the HLA-A and HLA-B alleles for most subjects in the first cohort. Immune exposure information for the cohort was limited to CMV serostatus. In vitro tests confirmed that three of the cytomegalovirus-associated TCR beta chains recognize cytomegalovirus antigens. According to a later analysis, TCR association rates differed among HLA loci, with DRB1 alleles showing the most associated TCRs and HLA-C alleles showing the fewest. At a false discovery rate of 0.05, a later analysis linked some 18,000 TCR beta sequences to specific HLA alleles. In the study, 150 to 200 TCR beta chains were listed as associated with cytomegalovirus. Most CMV-associated TCR beta chains appeared to be HLA-restricted in a later analysis, and the HLA associations seemed to be driven largely by CMV exposure.

From the germline V gene, CDR1 is SGHAT and CDR2 is FQNNGV. Relative to germline, V is 1 base shorter and J is 7 bases shorter, with 10 bases between their ends. The CDR3 covers 14 residues, taking in both the cysteine and the phenylalanine. The CDR3 DNA has 42 bases and is translated from base 1. In total, over 600 healthy bone marrow donors made up the cohort. Cohort members were all nominally healthy when sampled, although unrecorded immune exposures were likely present. The donor was CMV seropositive and was included in the group of approximately 310 seropositive cohort members. Each donor provided a peripheral blood sample, and peripheral blood mononuclear cells were used for TCR beta sequencing. Genomic DNA extraction from the blood cell samples was performed with the Qiagen DNeasy Blood Extraction Kit. The method was the immunoSEQ multiplex PCR assay. For the multiplex PCR, a mixture combining 60 forward primers for TCR Vbeta segments and 13 reverse primers for TCR Jbeta segments was used. The CDR3 region of rearranged TCR beta genes was amplified from genomic DNA with a multiplex PCR assay. The amplified TCR beta libraries were sequenced on the Illumina HiSeq System as 87-base-pair reads. As for the original processing: Across the roughly 600 repertoires, a later analysis counted approximately 83 million unique TCR beta chains, around 11 million of which were shared by at least two donors. To remove PCR and sequencing errors, raw reads were error-corrected and collapsed into unique sequences using a nearest-neighbor algorithm that merged closely related sequences. Alignment of CDR3 sequences to IMGT reference sequences was used to assign V, D and J gene segments. For a sequence to be retained, a match of at least six nucleotides to both a V gene segment and a J gene segment was required. Rearrangements were classified as productive when the CDR3 lacked stop codons and remained in frame with V and J, and all other rearrangements were classified as non-productive. Following IMGT convention, CDR3 was defined as the stretch from the second conserved V-encoded cysteine to the conserved J-encoded phenylalanine. Sequences without an unambiguous match to a single V gene segment were excluded from the earlier analysis of 450 to 750 of the donors. In an earlier analysis of 587 of the donors, a V segment was called functional when productive rearrangements were above 56.7%, and segregating when the standard deviation between donors exceeded 5%. A statistical classification framework was built for diagnosing cytomegalovirus status from the catalog of TCR beta chain sequences. In a later analysis, TCR nucleotide sequences were compared against IMGT/GENE-DB human TR gene sequences so that V and J genes could be assigned. The TCRdist pipeline was used in a later analysis to assign CDR3 sequences and most-parsimonious VDJ recombination scenarios. In a later analysis, each TCR beta chain was defined by its CDR3 amino acid sequence together with its V-gene family, and reads without a unique V-gene family were excluded. A later analysis removed roughly 590 highly shared, low-generation-probability nucleotide sequences to deal with suspected cross-contamination and a sequencing artifact. For each public chain, a later analysis derived a clonal expansion index from normalized ranks of inferred template counts within each repertoire. In a later analysis, generation probabilities were computed with a VDJ recombination model fitted to out-of-frame rearrangements, and the resulting probabilities were checked against IGoR. A later analysis scored TCR-TCR, TCR-HLA and TCR-CMV co-occurrence with hypergeometric tests, applying a repertoire-size bias correction to TCR pairs. In a later analysis, false discovery rates were estimated by permuting HLA or CMV assignments 20 times. In a later analysis, co-occurring TCRs were grouped using DBSCAN, and TCRdist sequence similarity was added for clustering within HLA-allele-positive subsets. Repertoires with fewer than 30,000 or more than 120,000 public chains, plus five repertoires with anomalous nucleotide sharing, were excluded from co-occurrence clustering. TCRdb re-hosts the immuneACCESS table, in-frame sequences only. Its copies lack some clones; in the studies checked, an unresolved V gene accounts for under half of them, and the cause for the rest is not known. V and J calls and clone size come straight from that table; D and trimming were deduced from the DNA. The sample table shows about 110,000 clones, and 74% are seen once. Of the sample, roughly 2.7% falls within the top ten clones.

Comment on this clone: Its antigen has not been determined. Base quality data are lacking; no much larger clone is found one base away.

The TCR sequence derives from a man aged 45 to 65 in good health and CMV-seropositive. The sequenced material came from PBMCs. The rearranged chain carries TRBV11-2 and TRBJ2-2; a weak D assignment points to TRBD2 (5 bases agree). The CDR3 here reads CASSLGRGFGELFF. The DNA sequence is as follows: TGTGCCAGCAGCTTAGGTCGGGGTTTCGGGGAGCTGTTTTTT. This CDR3, with the reference TRBV11-2 and TRBJ2-2 proteins standing in past its ends, gives the full variable domain EAGVAQSPRYKIIEKRQSVAFWCNPISGHATLYWYQQILGQGPKLLIQFQNNGVVDDSQLPKDRFSAERLKGVDSTLKIQPAKLEDSAVYLCASSLGRGFGELFFGEGSRLTVL.